These T cell receptor beta chains were read from a single sample in a study of early T cells in non-severe SARS-CoV-2 infection. TCRdb reprocessed the 5' RACE reads via MiXCR and lists one record per CDR3 protein. The table has about 28,000 distinct CDR3 sequences, around 5% seen once. Sequenced sample: whole blood. These receptors were taken from an adult who was a healthcare worker with PCR-confirmed SARS-CoV-2 infection or an uninfected control (not recorded which). CDR3s include the opening cysteine and the closing phenylalanine or tryptophan. A D gene is named only where the DNA matches it firmly. Some rows have no size entry. The others give once, few or many, or a class for an expanded clone.

V	D	size	J	CDR3	DNA
TRBV4-1	-	many	TRBJ2-6	CASSQDMDGAGANVLTF	TGCGCCAGCAGCCAAGATATGGATGGGGCTGGGGCCAACGTCCTGACTTTC
TRBV7-9	-	many	TRBJ2-2	CASSGDGTGELFF	TGTGCCAGCAGTGGGGACGGCACCGGGGAGCTGTTTTTT
TRBV30	-	-	TRBJ2-3	CARRALTSTDTQYF	TGTGCCCGAAGAGCGTTAACTAGCACAGATACGCAGTATTTT
TRBV7-9	-	few	TRBJ1-2	CASSLREPNYGYTF	TGTGCCAGCAGCTTAAGGGAGCCTAACTATGGCTACACCTTC
TRBV7-9	TRBD1	few	TRBJ2-7	CASSLSRDRATYEQYF	TGTGCCAGCAGCTTAAGCCGGGACAGGGCCACCTACGAGCAGTACTTC
TRBV7-2	TRBD2	medium-sized	TRBJ2-1	CASSGRGLASHNEQFF	TGTGCCAGCAGCGGGCGGGGACTAGCGTCTCACAATGAGCAGTTCTTC
TRBV29-1	-	many	TRBJ1-4	CSVRGGPENEKLFF	TGCAGCGTTCGAGGGGGGCCGGAAAATGAAAAACTGTTTTTT
TRBV5-6	-	medium-sized	TRBJ1-2	CASRADRQDGYTF	TGTGCCAGCAGGGCCGACAGGCAGGATGGCTACACCTTC
TRBV9	-	few	TRBJ2-7	CASSVVNGVGEQYF	TGTGCCAGCAGCGTAGTTAATGGGGTCGGAGAGCAGTACTTC
TRBV29-1	TRBD2	few	TRBJ2-5	CSVDGLTSGFSETQYF	TGCAGCGTTGATGGTCTGACTAGCGGTTTCTCGGAGACCCAGTACTTC